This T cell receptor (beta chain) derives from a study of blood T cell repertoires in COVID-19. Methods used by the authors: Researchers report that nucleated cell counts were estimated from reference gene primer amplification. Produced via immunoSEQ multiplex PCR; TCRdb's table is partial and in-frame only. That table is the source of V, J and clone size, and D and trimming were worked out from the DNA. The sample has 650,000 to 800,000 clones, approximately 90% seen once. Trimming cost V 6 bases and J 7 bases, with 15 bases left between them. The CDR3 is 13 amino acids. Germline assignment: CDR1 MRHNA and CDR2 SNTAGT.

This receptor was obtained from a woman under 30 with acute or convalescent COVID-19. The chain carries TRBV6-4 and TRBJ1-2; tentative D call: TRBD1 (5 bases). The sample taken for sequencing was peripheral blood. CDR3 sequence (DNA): TGTGCCAGCAGCAGGGAACAAGGGTTTGGCTACACCTTC. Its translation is CASSREQGFGYTF.